This T cell receptor beta chain was identified in a study of blood T cells in healthy people across ages. Trimming removed 6 bases from V and 4 bases from J, with 3 bases in between. There are 11 residues in the CDR3. Germline-derived CDR1 and CDR2 are SEHNR and FQNEAQ (reference sequence). This clonotype was observed many times. It was with a sample-barcoded 5' primer and a J-beta primer mix that a second PCR of roughly 7 to 11 cycles was run. TCRdb re-analysed the 5' RACE reads in MiXCR, keeping a single row per CDR3 protein. The table has about 970,000 distinct CDR3 sequences, roughly 51% seen once.

This chain joins TRBV7-9 and TRBJ1-4; the D is unclear. The sequence was obtained from a woman aged 60-70 years in good health. The sample consisted of blood. Written as DNA, the CDR3 is TGTGCCAGCAGTTTTAATGAAAAACTGTTTTTT. This gives the protein CASSFNEKLFF.